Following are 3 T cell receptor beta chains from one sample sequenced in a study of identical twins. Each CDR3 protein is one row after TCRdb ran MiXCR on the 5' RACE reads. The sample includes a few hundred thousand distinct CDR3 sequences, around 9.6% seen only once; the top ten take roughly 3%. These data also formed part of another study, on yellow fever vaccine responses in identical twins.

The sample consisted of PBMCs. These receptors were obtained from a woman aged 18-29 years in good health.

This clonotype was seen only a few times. The CDR3, as DNA: TGTGCCAGCAGCCAAGCGGCGGGCATACAGGGGTGGGATTCTGATACGCAGTATTTT. This encodes CASSQAAGIQGWDSDTQYF. The gene calls are TRBV4-2 and TRBJ2-3; 7 bases are shared with TRBD1. Germline V gene data show CDR1 as LGHNA and CDR2 as YNFKEQ. Trimming cost V 1 base and J 6 bases; bases outside gene matches: 19. The CDR3 is 19 amino acids.

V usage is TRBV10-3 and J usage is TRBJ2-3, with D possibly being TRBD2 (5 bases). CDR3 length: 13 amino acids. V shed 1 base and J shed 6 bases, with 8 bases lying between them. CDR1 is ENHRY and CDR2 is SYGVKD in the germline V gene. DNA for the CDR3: TGTGCCATCAGTGAGTTAGAGCGGGATACGCAGTATTTT. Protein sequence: CAISELERDTQYF.

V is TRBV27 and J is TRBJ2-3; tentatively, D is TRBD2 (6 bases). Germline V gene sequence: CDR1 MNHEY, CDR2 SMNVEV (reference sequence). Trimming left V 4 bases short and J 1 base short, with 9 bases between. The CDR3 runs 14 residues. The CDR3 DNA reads TGTGCCAGCAGTTATAGCGGCCGCACAGATACGCAGTATTTT. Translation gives CASSYSGRTDTQYF.